This T cell receptor (beta chain) was identified during a study of blood T cell repertoires in COVID-19. Trimming cost V 1 base and J 3 bases, with 13 bases left between them. CDR1 is SGHTA, CDR2 FQGNSA, per germline. This CDR3 is built from 16 residues. Original processing methods: Estimates of nucleated cell counts were drawn from the amplification of reference gene primers. Assay: immunoSEQ multiplex PCR; the TCRdb copy retains only in-frame clones and omits some. V and J calls and clone size are as listed in that table; D and trimming were resolved from the DNA. In the table there are roughly 430,000 clones, 88% of which are singletons.

This clonotype was obtained from a middle-aged woman with acute COVID-19. The chain has TRBV7-2 and TRBJ1-5, with a possible D match to TRBD1 (6 bases). Sequenced material: PBMCs or T cells enriched from blood (not recorded which). The CDR3 region has the DNA TGTGCCAGCAGCTTAGTGGGGGGGGACACCAATCAGCCCCAGCATTTT. Protein product: CASSLVGGDTNQPQHF. The entire variable domain, with the rest obtained from reference TRBV7-2 and TRBJ1-5, is as follows: GAGVSQSPSNKVTEKGKDVELRCDPISGHTALYWYRQSLGQGLEFLIYFQGNSAPDKSGLPSDRFSAERTGGSVSTLTIQRTQQEDSAVYLCASSLVGGDTNQPQHFGDGTRLSIL.